The 19 T cell receptor beta chains below were found in one sample sequenced in a study of cytotoxic CD8 clonotypes in ibrutinib-treated CLL. Here immunoSEQ multiplex PCR was the method, and the copy in TCRdb shows in-frame clones only, minus some. The table includes 55,000 to 80,000 clones, 57% detected once. Here the sequenced sample was PBMCs, taken after 12 months of ibrutinib treatment. The receptor source for this set is a human donor with chronic lymphocytic leukemia.

This clone showed up just a few times. The rearrangement uses TRBV27 and TRBJ1-4; D gene ambiguous. CDR3 length equals 14 residues. Between the trimmed V and J ends, which lost 3 bases and 0 bases, there was a span of 5 bases. Germline CDR1 reads MNHEY; CDR2 reads SMNVEV (reference sequence). The CDR3 protein is CASSFSATNEKLFF. CDR3 nucleotides: TGTGCCAGCAGTTTCAGTGCAACTAATGAAAAACTGTTTTTT.

This rearrangement joins TRBV11-2 to TRBJ1-3; TRBD1 matches 9 bases. Germline V gene sequence: CDR1 SGHAT, CDR2 FQNNGV. The CDR3 has 15 residues. Trimming took 7 bases from V and 3 from J; bases not matched to a gene: 7. CDR3 DNA: TGTGCCAGCAAAGAACAGGGGGCGCGTGGAAACACCATATATTTT. Translation: CASKEQGARGNTIYF. The full variable domain, its missing parts supplied by reference TRBV11-2 and TRBJ1-3, is EAGVAQSPRYKIIEKRQSVAFWCNPISGHATLYWYQQILGQGPKLLIQFQNNGVVDDSQLPKDRFSAERLKGVDSTLKIQPAKLEDSAVYLCASKEQGARGNTIYFGEGSWLTVV.

This clone occurred once. This chain links TRBV19 with TRBJ1-1, with a possible D match to TRBD1 (5 bases). CDR3 length equals 16 residues. Trimming took off 2 bases at V and 1 base at J, with 14 bases between the two ends. Germline V gene data show CDR1 as LNHDA and CDR2 as SQIVND (reference sequence). CDR3: CASSIYPGTGNTEAFF. Written as DNA, the CDR3 is TGTGCCAGTAGTATATACCCCGGGACTGGGAACACTGAAGCTTTCTTT.

This chain uses TRBV5-4 with TRBJ2-7, with 8 bases that match TRBD2. CDR3 length equals 15 residues. In germline, CDR1 is SGHNT, CDR2 YYREEE (reference sequence). After removal of 0 bases from V and 4 bases from J, the junction contained 6 bases not matched to a gene. The CDR3 spells CASSLGGSGNYEQYF. The DNA of the CDR3 is TGTGCCAGCAGCTTGGGAGGTAGCGGGAATTACGAGCAGTACTTC.

The chain links TRBV6-7 to TRBJ2-7; 13 bases are shared with TRBD2. TRBV6-7 is an open reading frame, and its role is uncertain. CDR3 length equals 18 residues. The V segment lost 7 bases and the J segment 1 base; nucleotides outside the gene matches: 13. This CDR3 reads CASKKNNWTSGGSYEQYV. The CDR3 nucleotides read TGTGCCAGCAAAAAAAATAATTGGACTAGCGGGGGTTCCTACGAGCAGTACGTC.

The chain combines TRBV30 with TRBJ1-5, with 9 bases fitting TRBD1. The CDR3 contains 14 residues. The germline V gene encodes CDR1 GTSNPN and CDR2 SVGIG (reference sequence). Trimming cost V 2 bases and J 4 bases; bases outside gene matches: 3. CDR3: CAWSSGTGNQPQHF. The DNA for the CDR3 is TGTGCCTGGAGTTCCGGGACAGGGAATCAGCCCCAGCATTTT.

In its sample, this clone was seen once. V gene TRBV15 combines with J gene TRBJ1-5, with D unclear. The CDR3 spans 13 residues. Trimming stripped 5 bases from V and 5 bases from J, with 10 bases between. CDR1 and CDR2 from the germline V gene are LNHNV and YYDKDF (reference sequence). The CDR3 region is CATSGPDYQPQHF. DNA for the CDR3: TGTGCCACCAGCGGACCCGATTATCAGCCCCAGCATTTT.

V is TRBV28 and J is TRBJ1-3; D gene uncertain. From germline, CDR1 is MDHEN and CDR2 SYDVKM. There are 14 residues in the CDR3. Trimming shortened V by 5 bases and J by 2 bases, and 10 bases separated the two germline ends. The CDR3 is CASSPMGPGNTIYF. CDR3 bases: TGTGCCAGCAGTCCTATGGGTCCTGGAAACACCATATATTTT.

The J gene is TRBJ1-2, the V gene TRBV19; D uncertain. Germline V gene data show CDR1 as LNHDA and CDR2 as SQIVND (reference sequence). Between the trimmed V and J ends, which lost 3 bases and 3 bases, there was a span of 5 bases. The CDR3 loop spans 12 amino acids. The CDR3 is CASSMQDYGYTF. In DNA, the CDR3 is TGTGCCAGTAGTATGCAGGACTATGGCTACACCTTC.

There are many counts of this clone. The chain combines TRBV21-1 with TRBJ1-5; the tabulated D call, TRBD1, remains unverified against the DNA. TRBV21-1 counts as a pseudogene. The CDR3 totals 15 residues. This CDR3 reads CASSTVNRASQPQHF. The CDR3 DNA reads as TGTGCCAGCAGCACAGTAAACAGGGCGTCCCAGCCCCAGCATTTT.

The chain recombines TRBV10-3 with TRBJ2-5; 7 bases match TRBD2. This CDR3 has 16 residues. Germline assignment: CDR1 ENHRY and CDR2 SYGVKD. V lost 6 bases and J lost 3; bases outside the gene matches: 13. CDR3 in amino acids: CAISASGLPTKETQYF. CDR3 DNA sequence: TGTGCCATCAGCGCATCGGGACTACCAACCAAAGAGACCCAGTACTTC.

The rearrangement joins TRBV5-8 to TRBJ1-5; D unresolved. Germline V CDR1 and CDR2: SGHTS, YDEGEE. V was cut by 4 bases and J by 1 base, with 24 bases left in between. CDR3 length: 19 amino acids. In DNA form, the CDR3 reads TGTGCCAGCAGCCACAATATGGTAAGACTCGGCGGGAGCAATCAGCCCCAGCATTTT. Its protein is CASSHNMVRLGGSNQPQHF.

The genes are TRBV7-2 and TRBJ1-1, with TRBD1 matching 7 bases. The CDR3 totals 15 residues. V was pared by 5 bases and J by 2 bases, with 8 bases of the junction left unmatched. Germline CDR1 and CDR2: SGHTA and FQGNSA. The DNA for the CDR3 is TGTGCCAGCAGCGCGCTAGGACAGGTCAACACTGAAGCTTTCTTT. Protein: CASSALGQVNTEAFF.

The chain employs TRBV5-1 and TRBJ2-1; D gene unclear. The length of the CDR3 is 16 residues. Germline V gene data show CDR1 as SGHRS and CDR2 as YFSETQ. V dropped 5 bases and J dropped 6 bases, with 21 bases sitting between them. CDR3 bases: TGCGCCAGCAGACTCCTGGAACGCGGCCTTGTCAATGAGCAGTTCTTC. Amino acid sequence: CASRLLERGLVNEQFF.

V is TRBV6-5 and J is TRBJ1-5; D gene unclear. Between the trimmed V and J ends, which lost 6 bases and 9 bases, there was a span of 15 bases. CDR3 length: 13 residues. Germline CDR1 is MNHEY and CDR2 is SVGAGI. CDR3 sequence: CASSSSPEGPQHF. In nucleotides, the CDR3 is TGTGCCAGCAGCTCATCACCTGAGGGGCCCCAGCATTTT.

The rearrangement uses TRBV2 and TRBJ2-3, with 8 bases matching TRBD2. The CDR3 spans 17 residues. Germline CDR1 is SNHLY and CDR2 is FYNNEI. V lost 8 bases to trimming and J lost 1 base; unmatched junction nucleotides: 14. This CDR3 is CASRSGSGMWGTDTQYF. CDR3 DNA sequence: TGTGCCAGCCGTTCCGGTAGCGGGATGTGGGGCACAGATACGCAGTATTTT.

By sample fraction, this clone is medium-sized. This sequence joins TRBV7-9 and TRBJ1-2, with unresolved D. Trimming removed 1 base from V and 6 bases from J, with 9 bases in between. The CDR3 is 13 residues long. CDR1 is SEHNR and CDR2 is FQNEAQ in the germline V gene (reference sequence). The CDR3 nucleotides read TGTGCCAGCAGCTTAGTGGCAATCCATGGCTACACCTTC. Translated: CASSLVAIHGYTF.

The chain uses TRBV5-6 and TRBJ1-5, with D unresolved. The germline V gene encodes CDR1 SGHDT and CDR2 YYEEEE. The CDR3 runs 14 residues. Trimming stripped 1 base from V and 5 bases from J, with 10 bases between. CDR3 sequence reads: CASSLLQADQPQHF. The CDR3 DNA sequence: TGTGCCAGCAGCTTGTTGCAGGCAGATCAGCCCCAGCATTTT.

The chain is built from TRBV7-9 and TRBJ1-1; D not certain. The CDR3 is 13 residues long. V was clipped by 3 bases and J by 1 base, with 6 bases between them. CDR1 SEHNR and CDR2 FQNEAQ come from the germline V gene (reference sequence). The chain's CDR3 is CASSFQANTEAFF. The CDR3 bases are TGTGCCAGCAGCTTCCAGGCGAACACTGAAGCTTTCTTT.